A single sample is the source of the 20 T cell receptor beta chains below, sequenced in a study of blood T cells in healthy people across ages (dated by TCRdb to between 2015 and 2017). The method was 5' RACE. Sequencing took place on an Illumina HiSeq 2500. A second PCR of roughly 7 to 11 cycles was performed with a sample-barcoded 5' primer and a J-beta primer mix. The public reads were reprocessed in TCRdb via fastp at Q25 and MiXCR, keeping in-frame beta chains. Every CDR3 protein is listed once, alongside the most common genes and DNA of its rows. Present in this sample are approximately 730,000 distinct CDR3 sequences, more than 40% of which were seen just once. The ten top clones hold 20% of the sample. The sequenced material came from blood. The source is a woman aged 60 to 75 in good health.

The rearrangement joins TRBV24-1 to TRBJ2-1; weak D call: TRBD2 (5 bases). CDR1 is KGHDR and CDR2 is SFDVKD in the germline V gene. There are 14 residues in the CDR3. The V and J ends lost 6 bases and 0 bases respectively, with 8 bases between them. CDR3 sequence (DNA): TGTGCCACCAGTCGGGGTAGCTCCTACAATGAGCAGTTCTTC. This codes for CATSRGSSYNEQFF.

This clonotype was observed a few times. The rearrangement links TRBV13 to TRBJ2-1; D gene ambiguous. Between the trimmed V and J ends, which lost 7 bases and 0 bases, there was a span of 10 bases. The germline gives CDR1 PRHDT, CDR2 FYEKMQ (reference sequence). The CDR3 sequence is 14 residues long. In nucleotides, the CDR3 is TGTGCCAGCAAGCGTCTGGACTCCTACAATGAGCAGTTCTTC. As protein: CASKRLDSYNEQFF.

The gene calls are TRBV9 and TRBJ2-1; 10 bases line up with TRBD2. Looked up from germline, CDR1 is SGDLS and CDR2 is YYNGEE. The CDR3 totals 14 residues. V trimming: 6 bases; J trimming: 8 bases; junction bases outside the gene matches: 8. The CDR3 loop reads CASTILAGSDEQFF. The CDR3 nucleotides are TGTGCCAGCACCATACTAGCGGGATCAGATGAGCAGTTCTTC.

This clonotype has just one count. The CDR3 is CASSLNWAGGFNQPQHF. The CDR3 DNA is TGTGCCAGCAGTTTAAATTGGGCAGGGGGCTTCAATCAGCCCCAGCATTTT. This chain connects TRBV28 to TRBJ1-5, with 8 bases fitting TRBD1. The germline gives CDR1 MDHEN, CDR2 SYDVKM. The trim removed 2 bases at V and 3 bases at J, leaving 9 bases unmatched. The CDR3 is 17 amino acids.

The DNA for the CDR3 is TGTGCCAGCAGCTTAGGGGTAGCGGGAGTCACAGATACGCAGTATTTT. Encoded protein: CASSLGVAGVTDTQYF. V and J are TRBV7-2 and TRBJ2-3; 9 bases are a match to TRBD2. CDR1 and CDR2 (germline): SGHTA, FQGNSA. The CDR3 is 16 residues long. The trim removed 1 base at V and 2 bases at J, leaving 4 bases unmatched.

This sequence joins TRBV11-3 and TRBJ2-7; 8 bases align to TRBD2. V dropped 10 bases and J dropped 5; count of bases not matched to a gene: 19. Germline CDR1 is SGHNT and CDR2 is YENEEA. The length of the CDR3 is 16 residues. The CDR3 region has the DNA TGTGCCACTCCGGGTAAACGGGGACTAGGATACGACGAGCAGTACTTC. Its translation is CATPGKRGLGYDEQYF. Full variable domain (outside the CDR3, taken from reference TRBV11-3 and TRBJ2-7): EAGVVQSPRYKIIEKKQPVAFWCNPISGHNTLYWYLQNLGQGPELLIRYENEEAVDDSQLPKDRFSAERLKGVDSTLKIQPAELGDSAVYLCATPGKRGLGYDEQYFGPGTRLTVT.

This clonotype was seen more than once but under ten times. The J gene is TRBJ1-6, the V gene TRBV3-1, with a tentative D call TRBD1 (5 bases). There are 12 residues in the CDR3. V gave up 1 base and J gave up 14 bases, with 9 bases separating them. Germline CDR1 and CDR2: LGHDT and YNNKEL (reference sequence). The CDR3 DNA reads as TGTGCCAGCAGCCAAGCTCGGGGGGCCCTCCACTTT. Translating gives CASSQARGALHF.

The rearrangement uses TRBV4-2 and TRBJ2-5, with a tentative D call TRBD2 (6 bases). The CDR3 sequence is 17 residues long. Germline lookup yields CDR1 LGHNA and CDR2 YNFKEQ. Trimming took off 4 bases at V and 2 bases at J, with 20 bases between the two ends. The DNA of the CDR3 is TGTGCCAGCAGCCCCGGGAGTGTGGGAGTGGCTCAAGAGACCCAGTACTTC. It encodes CASSPGSVGVAQETQYF.

This clonotype came up many times. The rearrangement joins TRBV12-3 or TRBV12-4 to TRBJ2-7; 7 nucleotides align to TRBD1. The trim removed 5 bases at V and 4 bases at J, leaving 8 bases unmatched. The CDR3 length is 14 residues. As DNA, the CDR3 is TGTGCCAGCAGTCCTCGACAGGGAGTTTACGAGCAGTACTTC. It specifies CASSPRQGVYEQYF.

The chain couples TRBV4-2 to TRBJ2-1; 11 nucleotides match TRBD2. With V trimmed by 0 bases and J by 9 bases, 1 base remained unmatched. This CDR3 has 14 residues. The V gene's germline CDR1 is LGHNA and CDR2 YNFKEQ. CDR3 in amino acids: CASSQDLAGGEQFF. The CDR3 nucleotides read TGTGCCAGCAGCCAAGACCTAGCGGGAGGTGAGCAGTTCTTC.

CDR3 nucleotide sequence: TGTGCCAGCAGTCCCACCACAGGGGGGCCCTACGAGCAGTACTTC. Residues: CASSPTTGGPYEQYF. The chain employs TRBV12-3 or TRBV12-4 and TRBJ2-7, with 8 positions matching TRBD1. This CDR3 is 15 amino acids long. The V segment lost 5 bases and the J segment 2 bases; nucleotides outside the gene matches: 8.

The chain uses TRBV7-3 and TRBJ2-1, with D possibly matching TRBD2 (6 bases). The CDR3 has 12 amino acids. Germline CDR1 and CDR2: SGHTA and FQGTGA. V lost 11 bases to trimming and J lost 9 bases, with 17 bases between them. The CDR3 here is CACNAGNGEQFF. CDR3 sequence (DNA): TGTGCCTGCAACGCGGGGAATGGTGAGCAGTTCTTC.

V and J are TRBV6-2 or TRBV6-3 and TRBJ1-4; D is undetermined. The length of the CDR3 is 15 residues. The germline gives CDR1 MNHEY, CDR2 SVGEGT. V lost 0 bases and J lost 6, with 11 bases in between. The CDR3: CASSYSAGEHEKLFF. In DNA form, the CDR3 reads TGTGCCAGCAGTTACTCAGCAGGAGAACATGAAAAACTGTTTTTT.

A word on this clonotype: Being one base from a much bigger clone, this may be a read error. The chain is built from TRBV13 and TRBJ2-5; D remains unclear. This CDR3 is built from 16 residues. CDR1 is PRHDT, CDR2 FYEKMQ, per germline (reference sequence). V lost 1 base and J lost 3, with 15 bases in between. CDR3 sequence (DNA): TGTGCCAGCAGCTTAGAGAGATCGGTGGGGAAAGAGACCCAGTACTTC. Its protein product is CASSLERSVGKETQYF.

J is TRBJ2-4 and V is TRBV6-6; 9 bases fit TRBD2. TRBJ2-7 matches the DNA end more closely, so the J call is doubtful. Germline values: CDR1 MNHNY, CDR2 SVGAGI (reference sequence). The CDR3 length is 15 residues. The CDR3 protein is CASSYEPSGTYEQYF. The CDR3 DNA reads as TGTGCCAGCAGTTACGAGCCTAGCGGGACCTACGAGCAGTACTTC.

This clonotype was observed a few times. This sequence joins TRBV5-6 and TRBJ2-1; D gene ambiguous. V was pared by 4 bases and J by 5 bases, with 16 bases between. Germline lookup yields CDR1 SGHDT and CDR2 YYEEEE. The CDR3 runs to 15 residues. CDR3 residues: CASSALGISHNEQFF. CDR3 sequence (DNA): TGTGCCAGCAGCGCCCTAGGTATTTCGCACAATGAGCAGTTCTTC.

The V gene is TRBV13, the J gene TRBJ1-1, with no clear D. Germline CDR1 is PRHDT and CDR2 is FYEKMQ (reference sequence). V lost 6 bases to trimming and J lost 4 bases, with 15 bases between them. There are 14 residues in the CDR3. The CDR3 region is CASSSPGVGTEAFF. Written as DNA, the CDR3 is TGTGCCAGCAGTAGCCCCGGGGTGGGCACTGAAGCTTTCTTT.

For this clonotype: A much larger clone differs from this one at a single base, so this may be a read error. J is TRBJ2-1 and V is TRBV3-1; D is perhaps TRBD2 (6 bases). Trimming cost V 7 bases and J 13 bases, with 17 bases left between them. The V gene's germline CDR1 is LGHDT and CDR2 YNNKEL (reference sequence). The length of the CDR3 is 12 residues. The CDR3 DNA follows: TGTGCCAGCACCCGGTGGGGGGAGACCCAGTTCTTC. Protein sequence: CASTRWGETQFF.

There are a few counts of this clonotype. The chain combines TRBV5-8 with TRBJ1-2; unclear D gene. V was cut by 6 bases and J by 8 bases, with 14 bases left in between. From germline, CDR1 is SGHTS and CDR2 YDEGEE. The CDR3 runs to 12 residues. The CDR3 here is CASTRLQRGYTF. CDR3 coding DNA: TGTGCCAGCACCCGACTACAGCGGGGCTACACCTTC.

CDR3 bases: TGTGCCAGCAGCGTAGACACGGGAGCGGGCGCCGGGGAGCTGTTTTTT. Its translation: CASSVDTGAGAGELFF. J is TRBJ2-2 and V is TRBV9, with D perhaps TRBD2 (6 bases). The CDR3 is made up of 16 amino acids. From germline, CDR1 is SGDLS and CDR2 YYNGEE. V was shortened by 0 bases and J by 6 bases, with 15 bases between the two germline ends.